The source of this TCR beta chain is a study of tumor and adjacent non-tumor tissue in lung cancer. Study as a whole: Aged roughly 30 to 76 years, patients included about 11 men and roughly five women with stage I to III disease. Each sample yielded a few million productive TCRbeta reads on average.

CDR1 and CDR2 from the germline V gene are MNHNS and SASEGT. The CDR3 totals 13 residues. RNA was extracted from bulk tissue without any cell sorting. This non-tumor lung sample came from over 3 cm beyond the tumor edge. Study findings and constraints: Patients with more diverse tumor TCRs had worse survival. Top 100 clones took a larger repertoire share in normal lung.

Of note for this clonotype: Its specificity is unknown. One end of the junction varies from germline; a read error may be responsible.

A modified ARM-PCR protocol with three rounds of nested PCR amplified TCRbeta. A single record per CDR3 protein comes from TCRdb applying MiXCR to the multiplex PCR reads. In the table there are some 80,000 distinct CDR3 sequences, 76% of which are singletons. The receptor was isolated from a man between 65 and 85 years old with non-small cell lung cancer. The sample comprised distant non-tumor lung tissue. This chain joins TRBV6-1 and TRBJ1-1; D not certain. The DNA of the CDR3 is TGTGCCAGCAAAAGGAACGAGAACATTGAAGCGTTCTTT. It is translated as CASKRNENIEAFF.